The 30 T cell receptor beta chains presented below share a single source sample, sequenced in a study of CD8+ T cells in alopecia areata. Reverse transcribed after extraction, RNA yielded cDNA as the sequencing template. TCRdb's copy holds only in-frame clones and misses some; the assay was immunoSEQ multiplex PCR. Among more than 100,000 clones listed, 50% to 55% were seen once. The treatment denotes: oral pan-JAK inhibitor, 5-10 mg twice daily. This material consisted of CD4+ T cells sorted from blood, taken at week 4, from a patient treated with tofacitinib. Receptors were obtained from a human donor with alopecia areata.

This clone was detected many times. For the CDR3, the DNA is TGTGCCTACGGGAGGTATTACGAGCAGTACTTC. Amino acids: CAYGRYYEQYF. The chain links TRBV30 to TRBJ2-7; 7 bases fit TRBD2. The CDR3 is 11 amino acids. V lost 7 bases and J lost 4; bases outside the gene matches: 4. The germline CDR1 and CDR2 sequences are GTSNPN and SVGIG (reference sequence).

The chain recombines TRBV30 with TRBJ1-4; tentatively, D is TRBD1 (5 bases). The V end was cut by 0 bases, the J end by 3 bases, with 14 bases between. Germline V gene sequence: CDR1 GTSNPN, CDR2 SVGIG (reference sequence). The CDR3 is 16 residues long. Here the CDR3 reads CAWSVLRAGPNEKLFF. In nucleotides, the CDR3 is TGTGCCTGGAGTGTACTTAGGGCGGGACCTAATGAAAAACTGTTTTTT.

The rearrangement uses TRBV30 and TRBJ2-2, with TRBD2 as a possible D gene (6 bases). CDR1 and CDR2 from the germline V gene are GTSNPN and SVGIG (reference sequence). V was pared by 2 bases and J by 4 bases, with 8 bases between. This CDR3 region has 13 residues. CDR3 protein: CAWSIGSTGELFF. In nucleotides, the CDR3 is TGTGCCTGGAGTATCGGGAGCACCGGGGAGCTGTTTTTT.

DNA of the CDR3: TGTGCCAGCATGGAGGCTTTTGAAACGGAAGCTTTCTTT. It translates to CASMEAFETEAFF. J is TRBJ1-1 and V is TRBV6-5; D gene uncertain. There are 13 residues in the CDR3. V gave up 7 bases and J gave up 8 bases, with 17 bases separating them. Looked up from germline, CDR1 is MNHEY and CDR2 is SVGAGI.

The CDR3 loop is CASSRGRGYTF. The DNA of the CDR3 is TGCGCCAGCAGCCGGGGGAGGGGCTACACCTTC. The chain couples TRBV5-1 to TRBJ1-2, with D maybe TRBD1 (5 bases). The CDR3 loop spans 11 amino acids. Trimming pared 4 bases from V and 8 bases from J, leaving 9 bases between. Germline assignment: CDR1 SGHRS and CDR2 YFSETQ.

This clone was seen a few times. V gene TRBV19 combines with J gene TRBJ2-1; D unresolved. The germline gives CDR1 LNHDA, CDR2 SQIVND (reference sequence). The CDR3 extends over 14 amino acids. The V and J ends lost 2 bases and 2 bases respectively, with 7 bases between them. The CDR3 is CASSIMDAYNEQFF. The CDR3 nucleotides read TGTGCCAGTAGTATAATGGACGCCTACAATGAGCAGTTCTTC.

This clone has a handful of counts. CDR3 residues: CASSLEVGELFF. In DNA form, the CDR3 reads TGCGCCAGCAGCTTGGAGGTCGGGGAGCTGTTTTTT. The V call is TRBV5-1, the J call TRBJ2-2; D not certain. Germline values: CDR1 SGHRS, CDR2 YFSETQ. V was pared by 0 bases and J by 7 bases, with 4 bases between. CDR3 length: 12 amino acids.

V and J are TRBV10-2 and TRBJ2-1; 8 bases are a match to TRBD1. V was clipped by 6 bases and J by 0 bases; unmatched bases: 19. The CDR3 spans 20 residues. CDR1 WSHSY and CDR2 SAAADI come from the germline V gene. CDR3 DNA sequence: TGCGCCAGCAGCGAGCTCGCGGGACAGGTACAATCAGACTCCTACAATGAGCAGTTCTTC. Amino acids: CASSELAGQVQSDSYNEQFF.

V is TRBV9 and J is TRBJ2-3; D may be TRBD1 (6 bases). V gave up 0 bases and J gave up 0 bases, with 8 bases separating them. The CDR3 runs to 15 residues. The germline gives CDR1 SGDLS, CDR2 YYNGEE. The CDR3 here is CASSVETGSTDTQYF. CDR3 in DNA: TGTGCCAGCAGCGTAGAAACAGGGAGCACAGATACGCAGTATTTT.

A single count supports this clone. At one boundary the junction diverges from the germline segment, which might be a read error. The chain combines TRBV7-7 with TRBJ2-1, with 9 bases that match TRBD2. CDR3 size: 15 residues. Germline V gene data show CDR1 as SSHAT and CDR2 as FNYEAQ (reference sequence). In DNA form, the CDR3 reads TGTGCTAGCAGCTTCGCGGGAGGGCCATTGGATGAGCAGTTCTTC. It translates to CASSFAGGPLDEQFF.

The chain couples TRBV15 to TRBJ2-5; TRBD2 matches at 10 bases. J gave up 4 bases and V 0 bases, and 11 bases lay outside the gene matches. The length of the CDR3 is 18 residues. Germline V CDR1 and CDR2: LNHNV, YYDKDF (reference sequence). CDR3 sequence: CATSRDFPSGRGRETQYF. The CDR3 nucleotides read TGTGCCACCAGCAGAGATTTTCCGAGCGGGAGGGGACGAGAGACCCAGTACTTC. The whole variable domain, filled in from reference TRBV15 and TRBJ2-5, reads DAMVIQNPRYQVTQFGKPVTLSCSQTLNHNVMYWYQQKSSQAPKLLFHYYDKDFNNEADTPDNFQSRRPNTSFCFLDIRSPGLGDTAMYLCATSRDFPSGRGRETQYFGPGTRLLVL.

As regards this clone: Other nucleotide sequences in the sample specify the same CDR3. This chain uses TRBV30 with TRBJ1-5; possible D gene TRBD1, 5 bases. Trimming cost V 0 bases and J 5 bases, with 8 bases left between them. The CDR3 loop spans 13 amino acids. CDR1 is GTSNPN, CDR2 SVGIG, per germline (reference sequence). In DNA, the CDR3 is TGTGCCTGGAGTGTAGGCAGGGATCAGCCCCAGCATTTT. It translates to CAWSVGRDQPQHF.

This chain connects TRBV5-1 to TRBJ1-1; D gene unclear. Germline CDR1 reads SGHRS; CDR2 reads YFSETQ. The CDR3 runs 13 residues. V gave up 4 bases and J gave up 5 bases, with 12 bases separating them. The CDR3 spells CASSLEHVTEAFF. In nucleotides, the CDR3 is TGCGCCAGCAGCCTTGAACATGTAACTGAAGCTTTCTTT.

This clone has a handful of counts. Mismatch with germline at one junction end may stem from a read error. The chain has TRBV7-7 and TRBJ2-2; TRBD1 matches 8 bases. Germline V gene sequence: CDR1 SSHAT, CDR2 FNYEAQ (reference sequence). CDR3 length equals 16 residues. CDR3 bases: TGTGCTAGCAGCTTAGCGCGGACAGGGACCGCGGGGGAGCTGTTTTTT. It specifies CASSLARTGTAGELFF.

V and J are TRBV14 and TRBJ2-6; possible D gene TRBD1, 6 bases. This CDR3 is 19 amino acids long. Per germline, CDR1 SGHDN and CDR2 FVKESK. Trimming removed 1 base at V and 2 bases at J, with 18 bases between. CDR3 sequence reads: CASSQGLLAGGPGANVLTF. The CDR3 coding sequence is TGTGCCAGCAGCCAAGGATTGTTGGCTGGGGGCCCTGGGGCCAACGTCCTGACTTTC.

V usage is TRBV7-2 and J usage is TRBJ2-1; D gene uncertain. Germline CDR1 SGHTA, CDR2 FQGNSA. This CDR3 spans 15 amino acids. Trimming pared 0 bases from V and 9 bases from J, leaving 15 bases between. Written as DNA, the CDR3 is TGTGCCAGCAGCTTAGCTGGGTACAGAACTGGTGAGCAGTTCTTC. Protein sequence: CASSLAGYRTGEQFF.

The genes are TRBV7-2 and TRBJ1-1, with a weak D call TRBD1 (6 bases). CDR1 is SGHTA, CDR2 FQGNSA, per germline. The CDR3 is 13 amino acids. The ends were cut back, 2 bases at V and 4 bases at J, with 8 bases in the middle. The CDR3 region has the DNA TGTGCCAGCAGCTTAAGCAGGGGCACTGAAGCTTTCTTT. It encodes CASSLSRGTEAFF. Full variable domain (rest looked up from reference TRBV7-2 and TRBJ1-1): GAGVSQSPSNKVTEKGKDVELRCDPISGHTALYWYRQSLGQGLEFLIYFQGNSAPDKSGLPSDRFSAERTGGSVSTLTIQRTQQEDSAVYLCASSLSRGTEAFFGQGTRLTVV.

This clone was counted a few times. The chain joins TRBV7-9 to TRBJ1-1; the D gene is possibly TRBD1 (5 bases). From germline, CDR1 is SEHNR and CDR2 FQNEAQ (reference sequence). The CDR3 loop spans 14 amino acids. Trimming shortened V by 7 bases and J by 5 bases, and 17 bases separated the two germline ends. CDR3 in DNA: TGTGCCAGCAAAAACTCAGGGAAGGGTACTGAAGCTTTCTTT. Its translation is CASKNSGKGTEAFF.

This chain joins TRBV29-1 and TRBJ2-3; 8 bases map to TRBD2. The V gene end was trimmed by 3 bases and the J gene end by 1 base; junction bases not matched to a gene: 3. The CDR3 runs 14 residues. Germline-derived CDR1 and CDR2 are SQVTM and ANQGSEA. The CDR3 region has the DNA TGCAGCGTTGAGCTAGCGGGTGGCACAGATACGCAGTATTTT. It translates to CSVELAGGTDTQYF.

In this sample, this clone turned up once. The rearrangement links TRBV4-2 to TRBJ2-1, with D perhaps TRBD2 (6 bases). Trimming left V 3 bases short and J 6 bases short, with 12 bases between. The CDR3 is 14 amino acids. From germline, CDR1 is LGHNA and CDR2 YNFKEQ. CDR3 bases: TGTGCCAGCAGCCACGCCGCAGCGGGCAATGAGCAGTTCTTC. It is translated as CASSHAAAGNEQFF.

The CDR3 protein is CASSPGPGTGPNYGYTF. DNA for the CDR3: TGTGCCAGCTCACCAGGGCCAGGGACAGGGCCTAACTATGGCTACACCTTC. J is TRBJ1-2 and V is TRBV18, with TRBD1 identical over 9 bases. Germline loops: CDR1 KGHSH, CDR2 LQKENI. The CDR3 has 17 residues. The V segment lost 2 bases and the J segment 0 bases; nucleotides outside the gene matches: 7.

The CDR3: CASSPRDADYGYTF. The DNA for the CDR3 is TGCGCCAGCAGCCCCCGTGACGCGGACTATGGCTACACCTTC. The chain has TRBV5-1 and TRBJ1-2, with D unclear. With 4 bases removed from V and 3 bases from J, the gap between germline ends came to 13 bases. The CDR3 is 14 residues long. CDR1 and CDR2 from the germline V gene are SGHRS and YFSETQ. The complete variable domain, with remaining parts taken from reference TRBV5-1 and TRBJ1-2, reads KAGVTQTPRYLIKTRGQQVTLSCSPISGHRSVSWYQQTPGQGLQFLFEYFSETQRNKGNFPGRFSGRQFSNSRSEMNVSTLELGDSALYLCASSPRDADYGYTFGSGTRLTVV.

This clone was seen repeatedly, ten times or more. CDR3 amino acids: CASSLELAGALISINNEQFF. The CDR3 DNA is TGTGCCAGCAGCTTAGAACTAGCGGGGGCCCTAATTAGCATCAACAATGAGCAGTTCTTC. This chain uses TRBV7-8 with TRBJ2-1; 11 bases match TRBD2. Unmatched junction bases numbered 16, after V lost 1 base and J lost 5 bases. This CDR3 contains 20 residues. CDR1 and CDR2 (germline): SGHVS, FQNEAQ.

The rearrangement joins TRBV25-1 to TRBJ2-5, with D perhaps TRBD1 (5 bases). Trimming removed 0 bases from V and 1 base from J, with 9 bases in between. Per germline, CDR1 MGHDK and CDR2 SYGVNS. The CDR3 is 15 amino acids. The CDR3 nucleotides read TGTGCCAGCAGTGAATATGGGGCAGCCCAAGAGACCCAGTACTTC. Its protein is CASSEYGAAQETQYF.

DNA of the CDR3: TGTGCCAGCCGGAGTACCCGCAATCAGCCCCAGCATTTT. Translation: CASRSTRNQPQHF. J is TRBJ1-5 and V is TRBV6-5; no definite D call. The CDR3 sequence is 13 residues long. The V gene's germline CDR1 is MNHEY and CDR2 SVGAGI. V was shortened by 8 bases and J by 2 bases, with 10 bases between the two germline ends.

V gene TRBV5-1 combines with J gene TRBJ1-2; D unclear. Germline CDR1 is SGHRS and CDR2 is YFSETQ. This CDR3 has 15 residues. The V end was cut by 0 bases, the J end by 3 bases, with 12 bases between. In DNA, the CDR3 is TGCGCCAGCAGCTTGGCACCCAACAGCGACTATGGCTACACCTTC. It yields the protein CASSLAPNSDYGYTF.

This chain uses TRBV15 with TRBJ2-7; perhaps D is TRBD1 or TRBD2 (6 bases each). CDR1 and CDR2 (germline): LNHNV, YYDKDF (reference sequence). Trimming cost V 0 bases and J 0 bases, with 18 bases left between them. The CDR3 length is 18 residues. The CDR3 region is CATSREGGRGPSSYEQYF. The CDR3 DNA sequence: TGTGCCACCAGCAGAGAGGGGGGCAGGGGCCCTAGCTCCTACGAGCAGTACTTC.

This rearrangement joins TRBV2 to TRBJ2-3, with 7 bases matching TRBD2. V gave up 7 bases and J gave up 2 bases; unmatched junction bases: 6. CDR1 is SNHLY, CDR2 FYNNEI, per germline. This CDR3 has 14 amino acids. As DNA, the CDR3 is TGTGCCAGCAAACCGGGACTAATCACAGATACGCAGTATTTT. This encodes CASKPGLITDTQYF.

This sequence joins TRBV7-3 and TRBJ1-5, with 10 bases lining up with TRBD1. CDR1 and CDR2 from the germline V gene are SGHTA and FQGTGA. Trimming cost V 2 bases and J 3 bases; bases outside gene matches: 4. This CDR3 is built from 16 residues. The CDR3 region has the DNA TGTGCCAGCAGCTTATCCGGGACAGGGGCCAATCAGCCCCAGCATTTT. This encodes CASSLSGTGANQPQHF.

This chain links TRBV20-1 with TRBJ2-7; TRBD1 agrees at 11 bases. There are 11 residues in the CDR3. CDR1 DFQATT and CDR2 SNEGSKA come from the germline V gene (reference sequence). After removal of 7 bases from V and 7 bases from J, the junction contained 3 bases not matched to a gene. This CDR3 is CSVGQGEEQYF. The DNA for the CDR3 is TGCAGTGTGGGACAGGGGGAAGAGCAGTACTTC.